Listed here are 2 T cell receptor beta chains from one sample, sequenced in a study of neurological immune-mediated disorders. TCRdb fed the 5' RACE reads into MiXCR, producing one record per CDR3 protein. The profile shows approximately 44,000 distinct CDR3 sequences, about 5.6% of them singletons. What was sequenced was CD4+ T cells from blood. The receptor set was obtained from a woman between 18 and 29 years old with multiple sclerosis.

This clonotype was seen repeatedly, ten times or more. The chain is built from TRBV20-1 and TRBJ1-3, with D possibly TRBD1 on 5 matching bases. CDR1 and CDR2 (germline): DFQATT, SNEGSKA (reference sequence). The CDR3 consists of 13 residues. The V gene lost 5 bases and the J gene lost 5 bases, with 13 bases spanning the gap. The CDR3 nucleotides read TGCAGTGCTGATTCAGGGACTAGAAACACCATATATTTT. This translates into CSADSGTRNTIYF.

This clonotype was detected ten times or more. The chain couples TRBV20-1 to TRBJ2-2; 9 bases agree with TRBD2. The CDR3 is made up of 13 amino acids. Germline values: CDR1 DFQATT, CDR2 SNEGSKA (reference sequence). With V trimmed by 2 bases and J by 5 bases, 0 bases remained unmatched. The CDR3: CSARLAGTGELFF. The CDR3 DNA reads as TGCAGTGCTAGACTAGCGGGGACCGGGGAGCTGTTTTTT.